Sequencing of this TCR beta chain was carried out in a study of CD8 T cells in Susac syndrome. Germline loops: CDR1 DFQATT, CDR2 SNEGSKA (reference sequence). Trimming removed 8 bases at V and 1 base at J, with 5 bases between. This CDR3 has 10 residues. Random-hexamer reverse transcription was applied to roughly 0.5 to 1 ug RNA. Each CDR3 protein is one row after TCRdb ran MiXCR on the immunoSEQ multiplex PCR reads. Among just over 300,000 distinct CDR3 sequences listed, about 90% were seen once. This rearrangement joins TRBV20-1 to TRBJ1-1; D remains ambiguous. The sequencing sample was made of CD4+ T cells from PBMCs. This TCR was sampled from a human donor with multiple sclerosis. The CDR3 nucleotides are TGCAGTCCAGGGAACACTGAAGCTTTCTTT. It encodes CSPGNTEAFF.